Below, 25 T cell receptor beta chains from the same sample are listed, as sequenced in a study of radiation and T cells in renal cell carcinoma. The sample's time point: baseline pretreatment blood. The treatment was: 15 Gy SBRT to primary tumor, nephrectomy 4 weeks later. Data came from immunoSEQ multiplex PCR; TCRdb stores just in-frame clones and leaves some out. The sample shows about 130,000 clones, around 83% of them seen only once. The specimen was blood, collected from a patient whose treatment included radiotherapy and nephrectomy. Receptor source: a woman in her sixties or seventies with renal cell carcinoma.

The CDR3 loop reads CASQGGTNYEQYF. The CDR3 bases are TGTGCCAGCCAGGGGGGCACAAACTACGAGCAGTACTTC. The rearrangement uses TRBV28 and TRBJ2-7; perhaps TRBD1 as D (7 bases). The length of the CDR3 is 13 residues. Germline V CDR1 and CDR2: MDHEN, SYDVKM. Trimming pared 8 bases from V and 3 bases from J, leaving 14 bases between.

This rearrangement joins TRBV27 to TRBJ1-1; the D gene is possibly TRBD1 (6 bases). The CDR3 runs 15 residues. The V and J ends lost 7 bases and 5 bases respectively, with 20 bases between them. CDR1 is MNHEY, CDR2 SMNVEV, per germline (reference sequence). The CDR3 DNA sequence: TGTGCCAGCAATCCCATCACAGGGATTCGTACTGAAGCTTTCTTT. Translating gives CASNPITGIRTEAFF.

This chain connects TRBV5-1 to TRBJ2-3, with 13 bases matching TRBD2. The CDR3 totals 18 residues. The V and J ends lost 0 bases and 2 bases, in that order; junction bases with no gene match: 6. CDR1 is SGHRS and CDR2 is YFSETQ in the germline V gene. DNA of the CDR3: TGCGCCAGCAGCTTGGAGGGACTAGCGGGGCGGTACACAGATACGCAGTATTTT. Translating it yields CASSLEGLAGRYTDTQYF.

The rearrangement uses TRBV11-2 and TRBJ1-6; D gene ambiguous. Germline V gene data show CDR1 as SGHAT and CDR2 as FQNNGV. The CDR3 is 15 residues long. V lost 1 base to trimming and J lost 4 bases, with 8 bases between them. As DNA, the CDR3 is TGTGCCAGCAGCTTAGCCGGCGGTTATAATTCACCCCTCCACTTT. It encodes CASSLAGGYNSPLHF.

Here the CDR3 reads CASSASGLASETQYF. The CDR3 nucleotides are TGTGCCAGCAGCGCCTCCGGACTAGCCTCCGAGACCCAGTACTTC. V usage is TRBV9 and J usage is TRBJ2-5; the match to TRBD2 covers 8 bases. Trimming took 3 bases from V and 5 from J; bases not matched to a gene: 9. The CDR3 sequence is 15 residues long. Germline V gene data show CDR1 as SGDLS and CDR2 as YYNGEE.

The CDR3 spells CASSMEQGYEQYF. The CDR3 region has the DNA TGTGCCAGTAGTATGGAACAGGGCTACGAGCAGTACTTC. V gene TRBV19 combines with J gene TRBJ2-7, with D perhaps matching TRBD1 (6 bases). Deletions cut 3 bases from V and 3 bases from J, with 9 bases between. The length of the CDR3 is 13 residues. The V gene's germline CDR1 is LNHDA and CDR2 SQIVND (reference sequence).

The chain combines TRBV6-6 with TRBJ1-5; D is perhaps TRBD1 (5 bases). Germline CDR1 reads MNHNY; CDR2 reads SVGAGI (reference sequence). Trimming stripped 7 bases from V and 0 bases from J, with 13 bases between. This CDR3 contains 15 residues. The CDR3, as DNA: TGTGCCAGCACTATGGGGGAATATAGCAATCAGCCCCAGCATTTT. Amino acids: CASTMGEYSNQPQHF.

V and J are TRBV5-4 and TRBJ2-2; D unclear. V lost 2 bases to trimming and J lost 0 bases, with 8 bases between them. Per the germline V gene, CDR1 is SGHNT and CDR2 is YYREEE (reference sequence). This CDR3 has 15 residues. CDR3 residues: CASSLERSNTGELFF. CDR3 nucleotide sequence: TGTGCCAGCAGCTTAGAGAGGTCGAACACCGGGGAGCTGTTTTTT.

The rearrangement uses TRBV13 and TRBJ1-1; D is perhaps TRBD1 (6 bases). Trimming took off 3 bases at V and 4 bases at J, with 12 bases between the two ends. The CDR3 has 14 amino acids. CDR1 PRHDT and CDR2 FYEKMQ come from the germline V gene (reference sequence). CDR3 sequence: CASSFGQGTTEAFF. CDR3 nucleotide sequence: TGTGCCAGCAGCTTCGGGCAGGGGACCACTGAAGCTTTCTTT.

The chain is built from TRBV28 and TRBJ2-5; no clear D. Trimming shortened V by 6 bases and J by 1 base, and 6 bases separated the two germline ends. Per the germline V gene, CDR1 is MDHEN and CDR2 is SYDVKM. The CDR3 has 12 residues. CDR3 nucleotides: TGTGCCAGCAGCCGCCTCCAAGAGACCCAGTACTTC. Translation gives CASSRLQETQYF.

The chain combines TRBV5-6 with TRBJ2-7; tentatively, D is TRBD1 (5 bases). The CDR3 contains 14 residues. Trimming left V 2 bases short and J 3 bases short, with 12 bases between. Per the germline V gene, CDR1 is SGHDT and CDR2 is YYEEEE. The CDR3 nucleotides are TGTGCCAGCAGCTTCAGGGATAGAGGCTACGAGCAGTACTTC. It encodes CASSFRDRGYEQYF.

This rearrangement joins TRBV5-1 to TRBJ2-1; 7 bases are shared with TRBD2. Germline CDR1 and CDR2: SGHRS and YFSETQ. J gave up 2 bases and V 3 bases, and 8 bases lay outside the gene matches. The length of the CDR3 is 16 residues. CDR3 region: CASSWDEAGPYNEQFF. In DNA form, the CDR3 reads TGCGCCAGCAGCTGGGATGAAGCGGGGCCCTACAATGAGCAGTTCTTC. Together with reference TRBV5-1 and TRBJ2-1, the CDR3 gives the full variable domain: KAGVTQTPRYLIKTRGQQVTLSCSPISGHRSVSWYQQTPGQGLQFLFEYFSETQRNKGNFPGRFSGRQFSNSRSEMNVSTLELGDSALYLCASSWDEAGPYNEQFFGPGTRLTVL.

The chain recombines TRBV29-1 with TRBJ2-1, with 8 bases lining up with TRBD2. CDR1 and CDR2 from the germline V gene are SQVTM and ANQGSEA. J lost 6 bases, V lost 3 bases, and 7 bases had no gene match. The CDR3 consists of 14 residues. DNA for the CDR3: TGCAGCGTTGATGAAGCGGGGGTATCCAATGAGCAGTTCTTC. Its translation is CSVDEAGVSNEQFF.

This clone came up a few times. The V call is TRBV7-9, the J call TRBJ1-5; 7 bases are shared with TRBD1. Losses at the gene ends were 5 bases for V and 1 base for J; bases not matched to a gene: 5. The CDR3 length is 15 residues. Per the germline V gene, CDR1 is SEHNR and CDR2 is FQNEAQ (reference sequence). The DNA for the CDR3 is TGTGCCAGCAGCGTCGGGACAGTAAGCAATCAGCCCCAGCATTTT. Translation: CASSVGTVSNQPQHF.

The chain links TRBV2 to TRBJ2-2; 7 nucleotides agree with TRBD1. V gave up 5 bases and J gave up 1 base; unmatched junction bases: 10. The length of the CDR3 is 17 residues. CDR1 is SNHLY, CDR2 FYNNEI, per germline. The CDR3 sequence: CASSLNRGSQNTGELFF. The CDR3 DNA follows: TGTGCCAGCAGTCTTAACAGGGGAAGCCAGAACACCGGGGAGCTGTTTTTT.

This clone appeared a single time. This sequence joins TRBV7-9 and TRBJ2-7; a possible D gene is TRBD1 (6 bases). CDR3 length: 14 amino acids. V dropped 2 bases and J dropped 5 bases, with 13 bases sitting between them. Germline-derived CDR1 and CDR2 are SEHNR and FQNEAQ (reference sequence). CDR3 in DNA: TGTGCCAGCAGCTTAACACAGGGCGAAAACGAGCAGTACTTC. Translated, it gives CASSLTQGENEQYF.

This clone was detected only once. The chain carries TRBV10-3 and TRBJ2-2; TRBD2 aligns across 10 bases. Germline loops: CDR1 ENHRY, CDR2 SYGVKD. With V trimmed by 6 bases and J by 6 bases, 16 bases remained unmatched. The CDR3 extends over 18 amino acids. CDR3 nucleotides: TGTGCCATCAGCTTAACTAATGCCGGGACTAGCGAATCCGGGGAGCTGTTTTTT. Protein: CAISLTNAGTSESGELFF.

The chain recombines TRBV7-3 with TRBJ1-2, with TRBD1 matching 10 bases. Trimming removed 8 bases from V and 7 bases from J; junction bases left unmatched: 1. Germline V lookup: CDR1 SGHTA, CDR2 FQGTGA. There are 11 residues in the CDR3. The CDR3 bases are TGTGCCAGCGGGGACAGGGGTGGCTACACCTTC. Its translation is CASGDRGGYTF. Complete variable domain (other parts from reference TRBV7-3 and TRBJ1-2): GAGVSQTPSNKVTEKGKYVELRCDPISGHTALYWYRQSLGQGPEFLIYFQGTGAADDSGLPNDRFFAVRPEGSVSTLKIQRTERGDSAVYLCASGDRGGYTFGSGTRLTVV.

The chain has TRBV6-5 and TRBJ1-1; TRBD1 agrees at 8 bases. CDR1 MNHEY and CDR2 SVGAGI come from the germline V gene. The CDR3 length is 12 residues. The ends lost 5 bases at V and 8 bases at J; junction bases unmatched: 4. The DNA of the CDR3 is TGTGCCAGCAGTCGGACAGGGATAGAAGCTTTCTTT. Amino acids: CASSRTGIEAFF.

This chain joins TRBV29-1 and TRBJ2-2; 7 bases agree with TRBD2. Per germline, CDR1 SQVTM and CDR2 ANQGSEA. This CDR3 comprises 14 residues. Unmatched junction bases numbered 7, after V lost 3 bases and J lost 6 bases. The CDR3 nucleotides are TGCAGCGTTGAGTCCGGGGCGGGGGCCGGGGAGCTGTTTTTT. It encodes CSVESGAGAGELFF.

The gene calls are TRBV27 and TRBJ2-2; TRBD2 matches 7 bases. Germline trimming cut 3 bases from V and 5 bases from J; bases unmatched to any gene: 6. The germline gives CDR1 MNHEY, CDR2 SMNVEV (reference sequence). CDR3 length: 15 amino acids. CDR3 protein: CASSFRLAVTGELFF. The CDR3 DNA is TGTGCCAGCAGTTTTAGGCTAGCGGTGACCGGGGAGCTGTTTTTT.

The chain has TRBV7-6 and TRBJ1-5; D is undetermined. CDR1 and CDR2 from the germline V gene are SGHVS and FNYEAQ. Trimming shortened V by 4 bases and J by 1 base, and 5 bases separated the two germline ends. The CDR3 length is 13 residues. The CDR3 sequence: CASSSSSNQPQHF. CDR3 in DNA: TGTGCCAGCAGCTCTTCAAGCAATCAGCCCCAGCATTTT.

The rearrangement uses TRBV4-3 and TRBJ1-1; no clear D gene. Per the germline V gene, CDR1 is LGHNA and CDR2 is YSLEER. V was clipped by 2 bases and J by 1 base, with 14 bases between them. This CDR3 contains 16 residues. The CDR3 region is CASSQFAGLGNTEAFF. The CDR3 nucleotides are TGCGCCAGCAGCCAATTTGCTGGGCTGGGGAACACTGAAGCTTTCTTT.

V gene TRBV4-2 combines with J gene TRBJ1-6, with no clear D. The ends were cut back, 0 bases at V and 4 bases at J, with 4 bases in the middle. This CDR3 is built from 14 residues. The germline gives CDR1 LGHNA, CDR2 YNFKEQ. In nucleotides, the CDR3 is TGTGCCAGCAGCCAAGAAGGGTATAATTCACCCCTCCACTTT. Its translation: CASSQEGYNSPLHF.

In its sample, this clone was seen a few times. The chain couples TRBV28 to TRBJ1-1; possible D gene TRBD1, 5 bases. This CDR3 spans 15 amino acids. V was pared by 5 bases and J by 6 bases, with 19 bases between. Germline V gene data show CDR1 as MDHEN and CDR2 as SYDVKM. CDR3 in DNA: TGTGCCAGCAGTGGGGCGGGGCAGGGAAGTCCTGAAGCTTTCTTT. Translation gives CASSGAGQGSPEAFF.